A single T cell receptor (beta chain) is shown here with its context. The antigen remains undetermined. The PCR made use of 60 Vbeta and 13 Jbeta primers. Only in-frame clones appear in the TCRdb table, and some are missing; sequencing was by immunoSEQ multiplex PCR. The table has 150,000 to 180,000 clones, approximately 75% seen once. The data are from a study of cytomegalovirus exposure and HLA in healthy donors. Study summary: Around 85 million unique TCRs from HLA-typed donors were held in an early data release. Broader study findings: The study labeled about 160 TCR beta chains cytomegalovirus-associated. TCR sequences were mostly rare, though some public TCRs occurred in many donors. In a later analysis, around 18,000 TCR beta sequences were associated with HLA alleles at 0.05 false discovery rate.

Germline V gene sequence: CDR1 SGDLS, CDR2 YYNGEE. V was shortened by 0 bases and J by 4 bases, with 14 bases between the two germline ends. This CDR3 has 16 amino acids. The genes are TRBV9 and TRBJ1-3; D is unclear. Sample: PBMCs. This clonotype was obtained from a man younger than 35 in good health and CMV-seronegative. CDR3 amino acids: CASSVGGNRRGNTIYF. The CDR3 DNA is TGTGCCAGCAGCGTAGGAGGGAACCGCAGGGGAAACACCATATATTTT.